This TCR beta chain originates from a study of neurological immune-mediated disorders. Study context: There were 34 multiple sclerosis patients; approximately 31 were relapsing-remitting and 3 were secondary progressive.

TCRdb recomputed calls from the 5' RACE reads with MiXCR, one row per CDR3 protein. Of tens of thousands of distinct CDR3 sequences in the sample, around 3.7% were seen once. The CDR3 loop spans 14 amino acids. V was cut by 4 bases and J by 4 bases, with 10 bases left in between. This clonotype was counted at least ten times. Its antigen is not identified. The study built unsorted libraries from 2 million PBMCs kept at -80 C. Study findings and constraints: One related-CDR3 cluster, found by phylogenetic grouping, held repertoires of 18 of 34 multiple sclerosis patients and is a possible signature.

Sequences were obtained from PBMCs. The chain couples TRBV12-3 or TRBV12-4 to TRBJ2-2; D is possibly TRBD1 (5 bases). The clonotype originates from a man in his forties or fifties with multiple sclerosis. CDR3 sequence: CASSWQGPTGELFF. In DNA form, the CDR3 reads TGTGCCAGCAGTTGGCAGGGTCCCACCGGGGAGCTGTTTTTT.